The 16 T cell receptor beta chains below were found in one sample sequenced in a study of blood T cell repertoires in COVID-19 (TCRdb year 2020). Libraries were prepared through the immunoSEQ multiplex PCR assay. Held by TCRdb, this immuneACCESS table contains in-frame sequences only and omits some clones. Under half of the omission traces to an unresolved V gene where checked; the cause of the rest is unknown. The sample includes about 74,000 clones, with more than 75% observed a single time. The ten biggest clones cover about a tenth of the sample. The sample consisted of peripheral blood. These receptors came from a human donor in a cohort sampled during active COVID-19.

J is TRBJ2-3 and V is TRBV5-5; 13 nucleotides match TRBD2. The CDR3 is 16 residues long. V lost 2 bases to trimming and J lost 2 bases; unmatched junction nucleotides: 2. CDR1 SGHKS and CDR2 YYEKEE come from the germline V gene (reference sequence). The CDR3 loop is CASSFGTSGATDTQYF. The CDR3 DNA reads TGTGCCAGCAGCTTCGGGACTAGCGGGGCCACAGATACGCAGTATTTT.

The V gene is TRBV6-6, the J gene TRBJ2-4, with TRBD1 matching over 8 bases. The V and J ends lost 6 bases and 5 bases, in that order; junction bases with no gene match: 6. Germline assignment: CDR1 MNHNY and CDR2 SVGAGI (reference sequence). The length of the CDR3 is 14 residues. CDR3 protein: CASSHGQGENIQYF. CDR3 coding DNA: TGTGCCAGCAGCCATGGACAGGGAGAAAACATTCAGTACTTC.

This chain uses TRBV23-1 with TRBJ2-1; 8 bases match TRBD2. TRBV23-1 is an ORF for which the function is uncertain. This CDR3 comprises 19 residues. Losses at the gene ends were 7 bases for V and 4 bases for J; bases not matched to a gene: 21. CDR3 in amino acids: CASTPGLEASLPSYNEQFF. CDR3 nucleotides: TGCGCCAGCACCCCGGGACTAGAGGCTTCATTACCATCATACAATGAGCAGTTCTTC.

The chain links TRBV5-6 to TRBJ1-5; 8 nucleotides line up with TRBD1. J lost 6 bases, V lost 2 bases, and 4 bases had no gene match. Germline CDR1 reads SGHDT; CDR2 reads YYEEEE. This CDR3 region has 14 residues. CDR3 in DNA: TGTGCCAGCAGCTTAACAGGGACAGGTCAGCCCCAGCATTTT. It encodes CASSLTGTGQPQHF.

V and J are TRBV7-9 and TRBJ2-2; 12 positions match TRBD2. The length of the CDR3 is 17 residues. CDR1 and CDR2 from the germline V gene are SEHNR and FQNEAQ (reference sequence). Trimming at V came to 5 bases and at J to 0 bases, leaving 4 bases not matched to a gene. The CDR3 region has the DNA TGTGCCAGCAGCCCACTAGCGGGAGGTCCGAACACCGGGGAGCTGTTTTTT. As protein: CASSPLAGGPNTGELFF.

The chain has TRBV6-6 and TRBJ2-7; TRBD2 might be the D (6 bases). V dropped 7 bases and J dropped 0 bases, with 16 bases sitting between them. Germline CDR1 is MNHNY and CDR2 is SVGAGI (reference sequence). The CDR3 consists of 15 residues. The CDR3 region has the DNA TGTGCCAGCAACCCCGTGGAGGGTAACTCCTACGAGCAGTACTTC. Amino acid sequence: CASNPVEGNSYEQYF.

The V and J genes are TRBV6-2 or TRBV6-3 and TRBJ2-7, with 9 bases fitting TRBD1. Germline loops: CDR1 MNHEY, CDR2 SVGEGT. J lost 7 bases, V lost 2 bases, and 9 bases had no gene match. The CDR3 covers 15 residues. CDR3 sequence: CASSYVPGTGPEQYF. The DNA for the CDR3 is TGTGCCAGCAGTTACGTCCCCGGGACAGGGCCTGAGCAGTACTTC.

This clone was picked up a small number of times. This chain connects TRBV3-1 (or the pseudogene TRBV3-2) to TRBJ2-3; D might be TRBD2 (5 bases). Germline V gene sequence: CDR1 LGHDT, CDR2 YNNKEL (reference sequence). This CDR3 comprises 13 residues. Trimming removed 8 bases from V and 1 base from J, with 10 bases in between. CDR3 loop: CASGSGRTDTQYF. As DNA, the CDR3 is TGTGCCAGCGGGAGCGGCCGCACAGATACGCAGTATTTT.

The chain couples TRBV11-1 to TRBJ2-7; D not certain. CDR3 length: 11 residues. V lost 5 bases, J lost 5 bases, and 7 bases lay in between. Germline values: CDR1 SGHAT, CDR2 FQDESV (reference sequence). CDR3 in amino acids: CASSNSDEQYF. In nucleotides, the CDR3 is TGTGCCAGCAGCAACAGTGACGAGCAGTACTTC.

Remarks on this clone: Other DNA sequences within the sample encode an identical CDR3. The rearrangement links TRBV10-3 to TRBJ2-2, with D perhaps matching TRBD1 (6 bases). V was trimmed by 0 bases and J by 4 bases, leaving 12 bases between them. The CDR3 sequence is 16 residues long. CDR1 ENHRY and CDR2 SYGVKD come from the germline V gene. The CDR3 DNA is TGTGCCATCAGTGAGTCGCAGGGGCGAGGCACCGGGGAGCTGTTTTTT. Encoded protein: CAISESQGRGTGELFF.

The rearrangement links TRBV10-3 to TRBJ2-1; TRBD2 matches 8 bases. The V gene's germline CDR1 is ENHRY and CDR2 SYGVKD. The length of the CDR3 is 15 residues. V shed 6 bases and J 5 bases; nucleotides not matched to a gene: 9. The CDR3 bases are TGTGCCATCAGACCGGGACTAGGCACCGACAATGAGCAGTTCTTC. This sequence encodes CAIRPGLGTDNEQFF.

The CDR3 here is CASSQGTAITGELFF. Here the CDR3 DNA reads TGCGCCAGCAGCCAAGGGACAGCCATCACCGGGGAGCTGTTTTTT. The genes are TRBV4-1 and TRBJ2-2, with D perhaps TRBD1 (6 bases). Per germline, CDR1 MGHRA and CDR2 YSYEKL. This CDR3 has 15 amino acids. The V gene lost 1 base and the J gene lost 4 bases, with 10 bases spanning the gap.

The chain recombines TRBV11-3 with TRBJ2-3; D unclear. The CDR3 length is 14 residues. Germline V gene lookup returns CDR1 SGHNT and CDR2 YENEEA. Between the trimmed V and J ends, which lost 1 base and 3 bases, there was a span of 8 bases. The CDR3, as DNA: TGTGCCAGCAGCTTAGGAGCCCCTACAGATACGCAGTATTTT. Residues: CASSLGAPTDTQYF.

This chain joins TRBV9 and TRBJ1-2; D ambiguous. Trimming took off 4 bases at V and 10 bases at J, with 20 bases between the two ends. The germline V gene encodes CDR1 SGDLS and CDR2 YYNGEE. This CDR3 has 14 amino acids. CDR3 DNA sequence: TGTGCCAGCAGCTCGAGCGGTATGGGTGTTGACTACACCTTC. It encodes CASSSSGMGVDYTF.

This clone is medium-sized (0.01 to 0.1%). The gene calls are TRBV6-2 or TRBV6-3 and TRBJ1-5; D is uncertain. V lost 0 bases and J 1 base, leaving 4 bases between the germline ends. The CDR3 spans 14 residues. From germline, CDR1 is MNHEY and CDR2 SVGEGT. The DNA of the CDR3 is TGTGCCAGCAGTTACTCGAGGAGCAATCAGCCCCAGCATTTT. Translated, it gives CASSYSRSNQPQHF.

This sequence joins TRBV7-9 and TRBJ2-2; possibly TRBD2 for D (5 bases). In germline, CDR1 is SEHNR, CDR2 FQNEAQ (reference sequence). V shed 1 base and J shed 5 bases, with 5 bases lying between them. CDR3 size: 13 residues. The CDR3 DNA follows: TGTGCCAGCAGCTTAGGAGGGACCGGGGAGCTGTTTTTT. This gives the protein CASSLGGTGELFF.